The subject of this entry is one TCR beta chain. Cycle 7 day 1, cycle 4 day 1, and baseline were the timepoints at which blood was sampled. The data belong to a study of OX40 agonist ivuxolimab in advanced cancers. Germline V gene sequence: CDR1 SGHTA, CDR2 FQGNSA. The CDR3 is 14 residues long. Trimming took 1 base from V and 0 from J, leaving 7 bases between them. Assay used: immunoSEQ multiplex PCR; TCRdb lists only in-frame clones, some missing. The table has about 68,000 clones, about 91% seen once; the top ten hold roughly 1%. This material consisted of CD4+ or CD8+ T cells sorted from blood, taken in a trial of the OX40 agonist ivuxolimab. V and J are TRBV7-2 and TRBJ2-7, with D unresolved. The clonotype was recovered from an adult with an advanced solid tumor such as melanoma, head and neck, liver or kidney cancer. CDR3 sequence (DNA): TGTGCCAGCAGCTTAGACGTGGGCTCCTACGAGCAGTACTTC. It yields the protein CASSLDVGSYEQYF.